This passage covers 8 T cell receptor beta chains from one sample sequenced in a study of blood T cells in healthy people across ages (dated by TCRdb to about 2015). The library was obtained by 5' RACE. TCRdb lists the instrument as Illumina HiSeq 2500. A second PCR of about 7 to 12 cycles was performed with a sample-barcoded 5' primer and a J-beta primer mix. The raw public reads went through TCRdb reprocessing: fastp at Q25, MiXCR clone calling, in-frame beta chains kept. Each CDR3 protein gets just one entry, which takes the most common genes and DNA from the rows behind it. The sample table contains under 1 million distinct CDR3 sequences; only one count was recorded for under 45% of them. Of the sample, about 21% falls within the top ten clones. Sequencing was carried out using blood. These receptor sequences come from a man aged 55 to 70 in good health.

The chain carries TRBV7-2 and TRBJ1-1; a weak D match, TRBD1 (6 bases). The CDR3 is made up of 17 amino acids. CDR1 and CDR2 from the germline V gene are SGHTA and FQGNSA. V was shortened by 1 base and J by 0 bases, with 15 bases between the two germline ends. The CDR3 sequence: CASSLGGAGAMNTEAFF. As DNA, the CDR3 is TGTGCCAGCAGCTTAGGGGGGGCAGGGGCCATGAACACTGAAGCTTTCTTT.

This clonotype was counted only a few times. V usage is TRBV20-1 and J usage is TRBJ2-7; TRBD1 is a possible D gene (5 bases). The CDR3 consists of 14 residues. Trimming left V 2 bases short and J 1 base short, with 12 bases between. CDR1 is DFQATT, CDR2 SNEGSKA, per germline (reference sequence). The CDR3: CSARSGPVSYEQYF. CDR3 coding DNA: TGCAGTGCTAGATCAGGGCCTGTTTCCTACGAGCAGTACTTC.

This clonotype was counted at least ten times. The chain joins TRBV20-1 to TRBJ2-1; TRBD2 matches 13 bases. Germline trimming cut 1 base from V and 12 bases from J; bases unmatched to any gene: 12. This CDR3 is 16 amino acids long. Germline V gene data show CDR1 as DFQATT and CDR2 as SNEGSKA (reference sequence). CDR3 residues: CSARVTSGGRPLLQFF. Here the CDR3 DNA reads TGCAGTGCTAGAGTGACTAGCGGGGGGCGCCCCCTATTGCAGTTCTTC.

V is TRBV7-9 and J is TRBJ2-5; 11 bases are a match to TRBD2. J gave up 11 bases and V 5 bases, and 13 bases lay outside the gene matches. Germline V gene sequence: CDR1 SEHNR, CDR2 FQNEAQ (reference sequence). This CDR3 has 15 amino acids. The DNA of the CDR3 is TGTGCCAGCAGCCTGGGACTAGCGGCCAGGAATGAGCAGTACTTC. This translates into CASSLGLAARNEQYF.

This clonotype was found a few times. In nucleotides, the CDR3 is TGCGCCAGCAGCCAAGGCCTTGTTGGAGCAGCCAACACAGATACGCAGTATTTT. This gives the protein CASSQGLVGAANTDTQYF. This chain links TRBV4-3 with TRBJ2-3; D gene ambiguous. Trimming left V 1 base short and J 2 bases short, with 19 bases between. This CDR3 spans 18 amino acids. CDR1 LGHNA and CDR2 YSLEER come from the germline V gene.

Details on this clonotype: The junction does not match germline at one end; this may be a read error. CDR3 nucleotides: TGTGCCAACAGCGCGACTAGCGGGGTTACCTACGAGCAGTACTTC. This encodes CANSATSGVTYEQYF. V is TRBV7-9 and J is TRBJ2-7; 11 positions match TRBD2. Germline V gene lookup returns CDR1 SEHNR and CDR2 FQNEAQ (reference sequence). The CDR3 has 15 residues.

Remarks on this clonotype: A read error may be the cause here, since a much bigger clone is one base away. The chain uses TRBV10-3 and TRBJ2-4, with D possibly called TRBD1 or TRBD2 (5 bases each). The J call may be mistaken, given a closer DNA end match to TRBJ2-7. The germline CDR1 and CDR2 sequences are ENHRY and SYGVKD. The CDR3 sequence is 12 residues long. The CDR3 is CATTGDLYEQYF. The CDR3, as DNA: TGTGCCACCACTGGGGACCTCTACGAGCAGTACTTC.

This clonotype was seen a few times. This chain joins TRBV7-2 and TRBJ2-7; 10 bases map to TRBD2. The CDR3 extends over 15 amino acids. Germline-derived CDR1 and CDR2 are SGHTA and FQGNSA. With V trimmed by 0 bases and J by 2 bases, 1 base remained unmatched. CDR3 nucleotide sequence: TGTGCCAGCAGCTTAGCTCTAGCGGGGGCCTACGAGCAGTACTTC. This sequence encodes CASSLALAGAYEQYF.